This is a list of T cell receptor beta chains from one sample in a study of human T cells and chemical hapten exposure. One entry per CDR3 protein results from TCRdb running MiXCR on the RACE reads. The sample lists around 57,000 distinct CDR3 sequences, about 10% occurring once. Sequencing used whole blood, obtained in connection with sensitization to the hapten diphenylcyclopropenone (DPC). The receptors here all came from a middle-aged woman with alopecia areata. Some clones in this sample may be carry-over from other donors' samples. The CDR3 runs from the conserved cysteine through the conserved F or W. A D gene is named only where the DNA matches it firmly. Not all rows give a size; the values are once, few, many and, for expanded clones, a class.

. . TRBJ2-3 TRBV5-4 CASSFRDGGSTDTQYF TGTGCCAGCAGCTTCAGGGACGGTGGTAGCACAGATACGCAGTATTTT
. . TRBJ2-2 TRBV7-3 CASSLSPINTGELFF TGTGCCAGCAGCTTATCACCTATTAACACCGGGGAGCTGTTTTTT
many TRBD1 TRBJ1-2 TRBV5-4 CASSLAGTATYGYTF TGTGCCAGCAGCTTGGCCGGGACAGCAACCTATGGCTACACCTTC
many . TRBJ2-3 TRBV5-1 CASSPQIADTQYF TGCGCCAGCAGCCCCCAGATCGCAGATACGCAGTATTTT
few . TRBJ1-1 TRBV6-2/TRBV6-3 CASSYSGRSNTEAFF TGTGCCAGCAGTTACTCGGGCAGGTCGAACACTGAAGCTTTCTTT
many . TRBJ2-7 TRBV20-1 CSARDPGVVLTYEQYF TGCAGTGCTAGAGATCCCGGGGTAGTGCTTACCTACGAGCAGTACTTC
. TRBD1 TRBJ2-3 TRBV11-1 CASSKDRGVDTQYF TGTGCCAGCAGCAAGGACAGGGGGGTGGATACGCAGTATTTT
many . TRBJ1-1 TRBV4-3 CASSQDLRVRSIEAFF TGCGCCAGCAGCCAAGATTTACGGGTCAGATCTATTGAAGCTTTCTTT
. TRBD2 TRBJ2-3 TRBV10-3 CAISPVRSGGDTQYF TGTGCCATCAGCCCCGTCAGGTCGGGGGGAGATACGCAGTATTTT
many . TRBJ2-3 TRBV11-2 CASSLAWTGTDTQYF TGTGCCAGCAGCTTAGCCTGGACAGGCACAGATACGCAGTATTTT
many TRBD1 TRBJ1-2 TRBV9 CASSGETGVNYGYTF TGTGCCAGCAGCGGAGAGACAGGGGTTAACTATGGCTACACCTTC
. TRBD1 TRBJ1-1 TRBV5-6 CASSFGTGGTEAFF TGTGCCAGCAGCTTTGGGACAGGGGGCACTGAAGCTTTCTTT
. TRBD1 TRBJ2-6 TRBV12-3/TRBV12-4 CASSPQGDRGPGANVLTF TGTGCCAGCAGCCCCCAGGGGGACAGGGGGCCTGGGGCCAACGTCCTGACTTTC
medium-sized TRBD2 TRBJ2-7 TRBV27 CASSFGTSGSGGPREQYF TGTGCCAGCAGTTTCGGGACTAGCGGGAGCGGCGGACCGAGGGAGCAGTACTTC
few TRBD1 TRBJ1-1 TRBV11-1 CASSFITGARGAFF TGTGCCAGCAGCTTCATAACAGGGGCCCGTGGGGCTTTCTTT
. . TRBJ1-5 TRBV4-3 CASSQDVGVEPQHF TGCGCCAGCAGCCAAGATGTAGGAGTGGAGCCCCAGCATTTT
few . TRBJ2-2 TRBV19 CASSPRARTGELFF TGTGCCAGTAGTCCCAGAGCCCGTACCGGGGAGCTGTTTTTT
. . TRBJ2-3 TRBV5-1 CASSLDPDTQYF TGCGCCAGCAGCTTGGATCCAGATACGCAGTATTTT
few . TRBJ2-1 TRBV27 CASSFGGGLNEQFF TGTGCCAGCAGTTTTGGGGGCGGACTTAATGAGCAGTTCTTC
many TRBD1 TRBJ1-2 TRBV7-2 CASSLAGQGTYGYTF TGTGCCAGCAGCTTAGCGGGACAGGGGACCTATGGCTACACCTTC
few TRBD1 TRBJ2-1 TRBV6-2/TRBV6-3 CASSYSPRGPRGNEQFF TGTGCCAGCAGTTACTCACCCAGGGGGCCCAGGGGCAATGAGCAGTTCTTC
. . TRBJ2-7 TRBV11-2 CASRSGGGYEQYF TGTGCCAGCAGATCGGGTGGAGGCTACGAGCAGTACTTC
few TRBD1 TRBJ2-7 TRBV7-6 CASSPDRGGYEQYF TGTGCCAGCAGCCCGGACAGGGGGGGATACGAGCAGTACTTC
many TRBD2 TRBJ2-1 TRBV20-1 CSARETGRANEQFF TGCAGTGCTAGAGAGACTGGGAGGGCCAATGAGCAGTTCTTC
few . TRBJ2-7 TRBV12-3/TRBV12-4 CASSAPGSRSSYEQYF TGTGCCAGCAGTGCCCCCGGGTCGAGGAGCTCCTACGAGCAGTACTTC
few . TRBJ1-1 TRBV6-1 CASSESGVDTEAFF TGTGCCAGCAGTGAATCGGGAGTTGACACTGAAGCTTTCTTT
. . TRBJ1-2 TRBV25-1 CASSGGLYGYTF TGTGCCAGCAGTGGGGGTCTATATGGCTACACCTTC
many . TRBJ1-5 TRBV18 CASSTTGSNQPQHF TGTGCCAGCTCAACGACGGGAAGCAATCAGCCCCAGCATTTT
. TRBD1 TRBJ2-2 TRBV6-5 CASSQRQGEPTGELFF TGTGCCAGCAGCCAGCGACAGGGGGAACCCACCGGGGAGCTGTTTTTT
few TRBD1 TRBJ2-3 TRBV4-3 CASSQQGANHPDTQYF TGCGCCAGCAGCCAACAGGGGGCGAATCACCCAGATACGCAGTATTTT
. . TRBJ2-3 TRBV20-1 CSARDNADSIGTQYF TGCAGTGCTAGAGATAACGCGGACTCCATAGGAACGCAGTATTTT
. TRBD2 TRBJ2-1 TRBV20-1 CSSPGGGSYNEQFF TGCAGTTCGCCCGGCGGGGGATCCTACAATGAGCAGTTCTTC
many TRBD2 TRBJ2-2 TRBV18 CASSRTSGNTGELFF TGTGCCAGCTCGCGGACTAGCGGGAACACCGGGGAGCTTTTTTTT
. . TRBJ1-1 TRBV6-4 CASSEEGWNTEAFF TGTGCCAGCAGTGAGGAGGGGTGGAACACTGAAGCTTTCTTT
many TRBD1 TRBJ1-3 TRBV12-3/TRBV12-4 CASSTGAISGNTIYF TGTGCCAGCAGTACAGGGGCGATCTCTGGAAACACCATATATTTT
few . TRBJ1-5 TRBV13 CASSFSGGGDNQPQHF TGTGCCAGCAGTTTTTCCGGTGGGGGTGACAATCAGCCCCAGCATTTT
many . TRBJ2-7 TRBV28 CASPSGGNYEQYF TGTGCCAGCCCCTCCGGGGGCAATTACGAGCAGTACTTC
many . TRBJ1-5 TRBV19 CASSIDGTLNQPQHF TGTGCCAGTAGTATAGACGGGACACTCAATCAGCCCCAGCATTTT
many . TRBJ2-1 TRBV6-2/TRBV6-3 CASSPTGGWYNEQFF TGTGCCAGCAGCCCGACAGGCGGGTGGTACAATGAGCAGTTCTTC
. . TRBJ1-2 TRBV11-2 CASSRGHANYGYTF TGTGCCAGCAGCCGGGGCCACGCTAACTATGGCTACACCTTC
. . TRBJ2-7 TRBV7-2 CASSLVTDKQYF TGTGCCAGCAGCTTAGTTACAGATAAGCAGTACTTC
. . TRBJ1-2 TRBV29-1 CSVGGGNGYTF TGCAGCGTTGGAGGGGGGAATGGCTACACCTTC
few TRBD2 TRBJ2-7 TRBV6-5 CASRGLPDEQYF TGTGCCAGCCGGGGACTACCCGACGAGCAGTACTTC
few . TRBJ1-6 TRBV21-1 CASGSLSYNSPLHF TGTGCCAGCGGGAGTCTCTCCTATAATTCACCCCTCCACTTT
once . TRBJ2-7 TRBV5-1 CASSRSQAPYEQYF TGCGCCAGCAGCAGATCACAGGCACCCTACGAGCAGTACTTC